Below, one TCR beta chain is given with its context. This specimen belongs to a study of control samples from healthy donors and cancer patients. V was clipped by 6 bases and J by 3 bases, with 15 bases between them. Germline CDR1 is MNHEY and CDR2 is SVGAGI. This CDR3 spans 14 amino acids. Assay used: immunoSEQ multiplex PCR; TCRdb lists only in-frame clones, some missing. The table lists some 130,000 clones, approximately 92% of them singletons, with about 11% in the top ten. The gene calls are TRBV6-5 and TRBJ2-7, with no clear D. The receptor was isolated from a man aged 25 to 45 in good health. The source material was blood. The CDR3 DNA reads TGTGCCAGCAGCCTTATGACAAGAAGCTACGAGCAGTACTTC. Protein sequence: CASSLMTRSYEQYF.